This T cell receptor (beta chain) came from a study of cytomegalovirus exposure and HLA in healthy donors. Study overall: Most genotyped donors, about 81% of about 400, had Caucasian-associated genetic ancestry. Whole-study results and caveats: As a later analysis revealed, most CMV-associated TCR beta chains appeared HLA-restricted. There were under 200 TCR beta chains listed as cytomegalovirus-associated. For most subjects, TCR beta sequences were reported to predict HLA-A and HLA-B alleles with accuracy.

The germline CDR1 and CDR2 sequences are MDHEN and SYDVKM. V gave up 4 bases and J gave up 4 bases; unmatched junction bases: 7. This CDR3 is 15 amino acids long. Concerning this clone: The target antigen is unknown.

Use of 60 Vbeta and 13 Jbeta primers characterized the PCR. The repertoire was sequenced with immunoSEQ multiplex PCR; TCRdb's copy has only in-frame clones and lacks some. The table lists approximately 82,000 clones, with 1.3% to 1.5% in the top ten. V usage is TRBV28 and J usage is TRBJ2-7; 10 nucleotides agree with TRBD2. The specimen was PBMCs. This TCR derives from a woman aged 55-69 years in good health and CMV-seronegative. The CDR3 region has the DNA TGTGCCAGCAGTTCCTTACTAGCGGGAAGGTACGAGCAGTACTTC. Its protein is CASSSLLAGRYEQYF.